This is a list of T cell receptor beta chains from one sample in a study of blood T cells in healthy people across ages. TCRdb reanalysed the 5' RACE reads using MiXCR and keeps one entry per CDR3 protein. Seen here are over 950,000 distinct CDR3 sequences, just over 50% observed once, and the top ten hold roughly 23%. The sequencing sample was made of blood. The receptors were gathered from a woman aged 55-69 years in good health. The CDR3 runs from the conserved cysteine through the conserved F or W. The order of the fields is D gene, V gene, clone size, J gene, CDR3 protein, CDR3 DNA. A D gene is named only where the DNA matches it firmly. The size of a clone is reported for some rows only, either as once, few or many, or as a class for expanded clones.

-	TRBV7-2	once	TRBJ1-5	CAGSSRRGYSNQPQHF	TGTGCCGGCAGCTCCAGGAGGGGATATAGCAATCAGCCCCAGCATTTT
-	TRBV4-3	few	TRBJ2-7	CASSQVVGRDEQYF	TGCGCCAGCAGCCAAGTTGTCGGGAGAGACGAGCAGTACTTC
TRBD1	TRBV4-1	-	TRBJ1-4	CASSHGQGTSNEKLFF	TGCGCCAGCAGCCATGGACAGGGGACATCTAATGAAAAACTGTTTTTT
-	TRBV7-2	-	TRBJ2-3	CASSLYRARGAGTDTQYF	TGTGCCAGCAGCTTATATAGAGCCCGGGGCGCGGGCACAGATACGCAGTATTTT
-	TRBV20-1	-	TRBJ2-7	CSARPVRGRGVYEQYF	TGCAGTGCTAGACCCGTAAGAGGCAGGGGAGTCTACGAGCAGTACTTC
TRBD2	TRBV29-1	once	TRBJ2-1	CSVSPRGEVSEQFF	TGCAGCGTCTCCCCCCGGGGGGAGGTTAGTGAGCAGTTCTTC
TRBD2	TRBV20-1	-	TRBJ2-1	CSARGGRREPYNEQFF	TGCAGTGCTAGAGGGGGGAGGCGGGAGCCGTACAATGAGCAGTTCTTC
-	TRBV5-4	-	TRBJ2-3	CASSVEQRGTDTQYF	TGTGCCAGCAGCGTTGAACAGCGAGGCACAGATACGCAGTATTTT
-	TRBV29-1	few	TRBJ2-3	CSVISGPGGYTQYF	TGCAGCGTCATTAGCGGACCCGGGGGCTATACGCAGTATTTT
TRBD2	TRBV20-1	-	TRBJ2-7	CSARDPVAGVHEQYF	TGCAGTGCTAGAGATCCCGTAGCGGGAGTCCACGAGCAGTACTTC
-	TRBV21-1	-	TRBJ2-5	CASSKAYRQQGDRYF	TGTGCCAGCAGCAAAGCGTACCGACAACAGGGAGATCGGTACTTC
-	TRBV20-1	-	TRBJ2-5	CSARRSPQETQYF	TGCAGTGCTAGGAGAAGCCCTCAAGAGACCCAGTACTTC
-	TRBV5-1	-	TRBJ1-2	CASSLGLDGQLYGYTF	TGCGCCAGCAGCTTGGGCCTCGACGGGCAACTCTATGGCTACACCTTC
TRBD2	TRBV6-1	-	TRBJ2-1	CASSRTSGRARSYNEQFF	TGTGCCAGCAGCCGTACTAGCGGGAGGGCCCGCTCCTACAATGAGCAGTTCTTC
TRBD2	TRBV4-1	-	TRBJ2-4	CASSRSTGGDNKNIQYF	TGCGCCAGCAGCCGCAGCACGGGAGGGGATAATAAAAACATTCAGTACTTC
TRBD1	TRBV27	-	TRBJ1-6	CASSLIPPGQNSPLHF	TGTGCCAGCAGTTTAATCCCCCCGGGACAGAACTCACCCCTCCACTTT
-	TRBV4-1	few	TRBJ2-7	CASSQVAYNEQYF	TGCGCCAGCAGCCAAGTGGCCTACAATGAGCAGTACTTC
-	TRBV12-3/TRBV12-4	many	TRBJ2-7	CASSLAEAYEQYF	TGTGCCAGCAGTTTAGCAGAAGCCTACGAGCAGTACTTC
TRBD1	TRBV12-3/TRBV12-4	few	TRBJ1-2	CASSRDRGRDGYTF	TGTGCCAGCAGTCGGGACAGGGGGCGAGATGGCTACACCTTC
TRBD2	TRBV5-1	-	TRBJ2-5	CASSLGLAGFSKETQYF	TGCGCCAGCAGCTTGGGACTAGCGGGATTTTCGAAAGAGACCCAGTACTTC
-	TRBV6-5	few	TRBJ2-3	CATQSRAGSTDTQYF	TGTGCCACTCAATCTCGAGCTGGCAGCACAGATACGCAGTATTTT
TRBD1	TRBV23-1	once	TRBJ1-4	CASSQLTKRGRGDNRTRVNEKLFF	TGCGCCAGCAGTCAGCTCACCAAGAGGGGGCGCGGAGATAACAGGACGCGGGTTAATGAAAAACTGTTTTTT
-	TRBV29-1	few	TRBJ1-2	CSVENRAAYGYTF	TGCAGCGTTGAAAACCGGGCAGCCTATGGCTACACCTTC
-	TRBV12-3/TRBV12-4	-	TRBJ2-7	CASSSVGGMANEQYF	TGTGCCAGCAGTTCCGTAGGGGGAATGGCCAATGAGCAGTACTTC
TRBD2	TRBV28	-	TRBJ2-7	CASRARLAGGEQYF	TGTGCCAGCAGAGCACGACTAGCGGGAGGCGAGCAGTACTTC
-	TRBV5-1	-	TRBJ2-4	CASTLGSNSLAKNIQYF	TGCGCCAGCACCTTGGGCAGTAACTCCCTAGCCAAAAACATTCAGTACTTC
-	TRBV18	-	TRBJ1-1	CASSPGLHGTEAFF	TGTGCCAGCTCACCAGGCCTCCACGGCACTGAAGCTTTCTTT
TRBD2	TRBV20-1	-	TRBJ2-1	CSATASGRPNEQFF	TGCAGTGCTACGGCCAGCGGGAGACCTAATGAGCAGTTCTTC
-	TRBV4-1	-	TRBJ2-1	CASSQGRLAEEQFF	TGCGCCAGCAGCCAAGGGCGCTTGGCGGAGGAGCAGTTCTTC
-	TRBV24-1	-	TRBJ2-3	CATSDPLPSTDTQYF	TGTGCCACCAGTGACCCTTTACCCTCCACAGATACGCAGTATTTT
-	TRBV18	-	TRBJ2-1	CASSLGSKSYNEQFF	TGTGCCAGCTCACTCGGAAGTAAGTCCTACAATGAGCAGTTCTTC
-	TRBV7-9	-	TRBJ1-6	CASSLDSLNSPLHF	TGTGCCAGCAGCTTGGACAGCCTAAATTCACCCCTCCACTTT
-	TRBV9	few	TRBJ2-4	CASSPVAGLDIQYF	TGTGCCAGCAGCCCAGTGGCAGGGCTGGACATTCAGTACTTC
TRBD1	TRBV5-1	-	TRBJ2-7	CASSSTGEFNEQYF	TGCGCCAGCAGCTCGACAGGGGAATTCAATGAGCAGTACTTC
-	TRBV14	few	TRBJ2-5	CASSQNVKETQYF	TGTGCCAGCAGCCAAAACGTAAAAGAGACCCAGTACTTC
TRBD2	TRBV7-3	few	TRBJ2-3	CASSLGSSGSLTDTQYF	TGTGCCAGCAGCTTAGGGTCTAGCGGGAGTCTTACAGATACGCAGTATTTT
TRBD2	TRBV15	-	TRBJ2-7	CATKLAGSYNEQYF	TGTGCCACCAAACTAGCGGGCTCCTACAATGAGCAGTACTTC